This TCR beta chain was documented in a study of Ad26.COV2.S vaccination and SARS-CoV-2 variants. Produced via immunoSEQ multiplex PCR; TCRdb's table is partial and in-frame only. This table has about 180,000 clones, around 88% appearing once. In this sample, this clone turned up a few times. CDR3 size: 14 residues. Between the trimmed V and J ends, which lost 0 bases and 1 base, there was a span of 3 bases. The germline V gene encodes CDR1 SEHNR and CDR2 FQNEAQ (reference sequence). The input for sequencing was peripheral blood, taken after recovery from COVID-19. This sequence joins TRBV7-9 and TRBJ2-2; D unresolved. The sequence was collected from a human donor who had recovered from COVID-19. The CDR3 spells CASSLARNTGELFF. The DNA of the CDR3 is TGTGCCAGCAGCTTAGCCCGGAACACCGGGGAGCTGTTTTTT.